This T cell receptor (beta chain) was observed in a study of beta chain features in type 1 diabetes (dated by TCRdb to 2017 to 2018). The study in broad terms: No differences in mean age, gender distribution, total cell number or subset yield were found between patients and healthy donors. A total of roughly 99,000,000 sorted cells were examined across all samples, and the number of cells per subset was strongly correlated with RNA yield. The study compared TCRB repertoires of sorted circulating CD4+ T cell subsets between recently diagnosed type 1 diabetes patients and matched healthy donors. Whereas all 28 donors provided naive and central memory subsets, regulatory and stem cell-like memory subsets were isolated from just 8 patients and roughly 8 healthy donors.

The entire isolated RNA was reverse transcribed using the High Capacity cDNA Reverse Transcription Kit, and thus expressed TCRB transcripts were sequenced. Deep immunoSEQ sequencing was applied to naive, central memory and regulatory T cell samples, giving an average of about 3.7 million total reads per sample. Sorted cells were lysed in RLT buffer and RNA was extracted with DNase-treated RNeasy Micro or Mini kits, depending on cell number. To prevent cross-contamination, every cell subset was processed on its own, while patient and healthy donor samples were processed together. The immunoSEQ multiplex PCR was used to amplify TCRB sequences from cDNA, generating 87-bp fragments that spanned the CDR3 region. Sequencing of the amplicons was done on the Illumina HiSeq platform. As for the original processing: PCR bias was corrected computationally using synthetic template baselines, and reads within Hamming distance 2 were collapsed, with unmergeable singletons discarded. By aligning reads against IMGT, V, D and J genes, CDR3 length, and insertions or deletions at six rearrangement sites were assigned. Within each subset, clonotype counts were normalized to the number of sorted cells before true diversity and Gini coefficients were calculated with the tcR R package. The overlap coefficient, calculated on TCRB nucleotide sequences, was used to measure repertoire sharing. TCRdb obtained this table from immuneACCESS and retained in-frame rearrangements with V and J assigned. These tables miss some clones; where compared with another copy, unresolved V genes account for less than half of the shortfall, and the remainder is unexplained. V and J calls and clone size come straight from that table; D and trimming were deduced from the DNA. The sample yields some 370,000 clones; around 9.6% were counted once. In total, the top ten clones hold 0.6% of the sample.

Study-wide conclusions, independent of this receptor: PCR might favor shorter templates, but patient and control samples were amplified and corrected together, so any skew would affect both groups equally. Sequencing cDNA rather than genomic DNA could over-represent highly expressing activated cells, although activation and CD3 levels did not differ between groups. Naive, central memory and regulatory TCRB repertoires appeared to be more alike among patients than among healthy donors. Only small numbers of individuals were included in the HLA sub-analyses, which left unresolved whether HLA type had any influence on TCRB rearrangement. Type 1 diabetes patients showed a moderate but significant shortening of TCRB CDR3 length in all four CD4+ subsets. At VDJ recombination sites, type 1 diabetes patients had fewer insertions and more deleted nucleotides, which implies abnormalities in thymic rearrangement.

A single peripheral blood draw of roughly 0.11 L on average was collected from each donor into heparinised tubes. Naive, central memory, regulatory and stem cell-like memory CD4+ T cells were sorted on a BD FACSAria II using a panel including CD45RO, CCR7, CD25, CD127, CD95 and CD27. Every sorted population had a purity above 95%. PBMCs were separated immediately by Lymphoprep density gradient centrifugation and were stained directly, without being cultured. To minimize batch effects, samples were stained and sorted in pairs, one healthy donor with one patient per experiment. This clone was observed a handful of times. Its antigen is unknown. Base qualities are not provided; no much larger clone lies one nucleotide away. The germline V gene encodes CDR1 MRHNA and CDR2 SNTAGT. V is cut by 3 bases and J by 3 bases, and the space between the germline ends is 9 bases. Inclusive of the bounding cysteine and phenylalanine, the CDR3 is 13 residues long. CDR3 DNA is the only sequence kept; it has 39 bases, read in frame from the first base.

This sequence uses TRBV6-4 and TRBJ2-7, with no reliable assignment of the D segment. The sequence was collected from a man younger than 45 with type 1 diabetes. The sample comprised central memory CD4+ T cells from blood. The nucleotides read TGTGCCAGCAGTGAAGAGGCAGTCTACGAGCAGTACTTC. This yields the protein CASSEEAVYEQYF.